A selection of T cell receptor beta chains follows, all from one sample in a study of T cell repertoires in cytomegalovirus infection. For these TCRs, the target antigens are not known. TCRdb passed the reads through MiXCR, listing each CDR3 protein once. The data show roughly 700,000 distinct CDR3 sequences, with roughly 30% seen just once and 18% held by the top ten. The specimen was cultured PBMCs, collected from culture after CMV antigen stimulation. These receptors all come from a human donor in good health (CMV status not recorded). Some clones in this sample may be carry-over from other donors' samples. The CDR3 runs from the conserved cysteine through the conserved F or W. The D gene is left open where the match is weak. Size values are once, few and many counts, or a class for expanded clones, and some rows have none.

len | j_gene | abundance | d_gene | v_gene | CDR3nt | CDR3aa
14 | TRBJ2-7 | few | - | TRBV7-2 | TGTGCCAGCAGCTTCCGGCGTGTAGCTGCCGAGCAGTACTTC | CASSFRRVAAEQYF
15 | TRBJ2-3 | - | TRBD2 | TRBV20-1 | TGCAGTGCCATCCCTCCTCGCGGGGGGGCCGATACGCAGTATTTT | CSAIPPRGGADTQYF
12 | TRBJ1-2 | - | TRBD1 | TRBV12-3/TRBV12-4 | TGTGCCAGCAGAGACAGGGATTATGGCTACACCTTC | CASRDRDYGYTF
16 | TRBJ2-3 | once | - | TRBV20-1 | TGCAGTGCTACCACCCCCGGTGGGGGGGCAGCGGATACGCAGTATTTT | CSATTPGGGAADTQYF
15 | TRBJ2-1 | few | TRBD2 | TRBV6-6 | TGTGCCAGCAGTTACCCAGGACTAGTTGGAAATGAGCAGTTCTTC | CASSYPGLVGNEQFF
17 | TRBJ2-2 | once | - | TRBV19 | TGTGCCAGTAGTATATCGGGGCGGCGCGCACCACCCGGGGAGCTGTTTTTT | CASSISGRRAPPGELFF
16 | TRBJ2-1 | few | - | TRBV6-2/TRBV6-3 | TGTGCCAGCAGTTACGTGCCCAGATTCGGCCGGAATGAGCAGTTCTTC | CASSYVPRFGRNEQFF
14 | TRBJ2-1 | - | TRBD2 | TRBV19 | TGTGCCAGTAGGCCCGGGCTAGCGGGGAATGAGCAGTTCTTC | CASRPGLAGNEQFF
16 | TRBJ2-5 | many | - | TRBV7-2 | TGTGCCAGCAGGCCCCCGGGGGGCGGGGCTGGGGGTACCCAGTACTTC | CASRPPGGGAGGTQYF
13 | TRBJ1-6 | - | - | TRBV29-1 | TGCAGCGTCCAGGAAAATTATAATTCACCCCTCCACTTT | CSVQENYNSPLHF
15 | TRBJ2-1 | - | TRBD2 | TRBV7-2 | TGTGCCAGCAGCTTTAGCGGGGGGAACTACAATGAGCAGTTCTTC | CASSFSGGNYNEQFF
15 | TRBJ1-6 | many | - | TRBV7-2 | TGTGCCAGCAGCCTCTGGAGCTCCTATAATTCACCCCTCCACTTT | CASSLWSSYNSPLHF
15 | TRBJ1-6 | - | - | TRBV25-1 | TGTGCCAGCAGTGCGGCGGGACGGGATAATTCACCCCTCCACTTT | CASSAAGRDNSPLHF
14 | TRBJ1-6 | - | - | TRBV20-1 | TGCAGTGCTACAGGCAGGGGATACGATTCACCCCTCCACTTT | CSATGRGYDSPLHF
14 | TRBJ2-7 | - | - | TRBV19 | TGTGCCAGTAGCTCCCAGGGGTCCGACTACGAGCAGTACTTC | CASSSQGSDYEQYF
14 | TRBJ2-2 | - | TRBD2 | TRBV12-3/TRBV12-4 | TGTGCCAGCACCCCGGGGGGGCGCACCGGGGAGCTGTTTTTT | CASTPGGRTGELFF
15 | TRBJ2-2 | - | - | TRBV6-1 | TGTGCCAGCAGTGAAGCGCCAGGGGCCGCCGGGGAGCTGTTTTTT | CASSEAPGAAGELFF
15 | TRBJ2-1 | few | TRBD2 | TRBV7-2 | TGTGCCAGCAGCTTTGGACTAGCCCAATACAATGAGCAGTTCTTC | CASSFGLAQYNEQFF
16 | TRBJ2-5 | - | TRBD1 | TRBV7-8 | TGTGCCAGCAGCAAACGAGACAGGGAGTACCAAGAGACCCAGTACTTC | CASSKRDREYQETQYF